Described below is a single TCR beta chain sequence and its context. Its matching antigen is unknown. How the authors handled the data: ImmunoSEQ output lacked quality scores and full-length reads, limiting matched filtering. The method was immunoSEQ multiplex PCR; TCRdb's version includes in-frame clones alone and lacks a portion of them. V and J calls and clone size are copied from that table; D and trimming were computed from the DNA. The repertoire holds 2,500,000 or so clones, roughly 93% seen once, with around 0.4% in the top ten. The sample comes from a study of shared clonotypes between healthy human individuals. Study results and caveats: Only blood underwent sampling, and tissue repertoires likely differ.

V was pared by 7 bases and J by 5 bases, with 14 bases between. The CDR3 extends over 14 amino acids. CDR1 is MNHEY, CDR2 SMNVEV, per germline (reference sequence). HIV-negative, healthy adults without recent acute infections or vaccinations were the donors. Input material: naive CD4+ T cells from PBMCs. Subset reported: CD45RA+ positively selected. The chain is built from TRBV27 and TRBJ2-2; a possible D gene is TRBD1 (6 bases). The receptor comes from a man younger than 30 in good health. Some clones in this sample may be carry-over from other donors' samples. The CDR3 region has the DNA TGTGCCAGCAACACTCTAGGGGGAACCGGGGAGCTGTTTTTT. This sequence encodes CASNTLGGTGELFF.